This T cell receptor (beta chain) was profiled in a study of a mutant IDH1 vaccine in newly diagnosed glioma. Turning to the study itself: Once 4-6 weeks had passed after radiotherapy alone, vaccination started, or it started with temozolomide cycles. Visit V12 was at week 35; visit V13 was at week 47.

A remark on this clone: Its specificity is unknown.

Described time point: week 47, end of study. Every single dose of the vaccine, 300 ug of mutant IDH1 20-mer peptide, came with topical imiquimod. Each astrocytoma in the donors was new, WHO grade 3 or 4, IDH1-mutant and ATRX-lost. Generated by immunoSEQ multiplex PCR, the TCRdb table keeps only in-frame clones and is missing some. Here the sample spans about 94,000 clones, 89% being singletons. V lost 4 bases, J lost 8 bases, and 9 bases stayed unmatched. The germline V gene has CDR1 WSHSY and CDR2 SAAADI. This CDR3 contains 14 residues. Source: PBMCs, taken from a glioma patient whose treatment included an IDH1 peptide vaccine. This clonotype was obtained from a woman aged 45-59 years with glioma. The chain combines TRBV10-2 with TRBJ1-2; 8 bases align to TRBD1. The CDR3 coding sequence is TGCGCCAGCAGTGCGAACCAGGGGGCAATGGGCTACACCTTC. Translated: CASSANQGAMGYTF.